This T cell receptor (beta chain) came from a study of response to subunit inactivated influenza vaccine. Study-wide points: Only a handful of new T cells, the authors suggested, are recruited with each seasonal influenza vaccination.

This CDR3 region has 15 residues. Germline lookup yields CDR1 LGHNA and CDR2 YSLEER. V gave up 3 bases and J gave up 5 bases, with 13 bases separating them. Via MiXCR, TCRdb re-called the RT-PCR reads, giving one row per CDR3 protein. The sample has 400,000 to 650,000 distinct CDR3 sequences, approximately 7.2% seen once. This clonotype appeared many times. Antigen specificity is unknown. The material was PBMCs from blood, obtained about 23 months after vaccination. The sequence came from a man between 50 and 75 years old who received an inactivated influenza vaccine. V and J are TRBV4-3 and TRBJ2-2; weak D call: TRBD2 (6 bases). As DNA, the CDR3 is TGCGCCAGCAGCCAGTTTAGGGGAGGAACCGGGGAGCTGTTTTTT. Protein sequence: CASSQFRGGTGELFF.